The 6 T cell receptor beta chains below were found in one sample sequenced in a study of response to subunit inactivated influenza vaccine. Using its own MiXCR run on the RT-PCR reads, TCRdb lists one record per CDR3 protein. The sample consists of more than 700,000 distinct CDR3 sequences, over 20% of them appearing once. This specimen was PBMCs from blood, taken approximately 5 days after vaccination. The receptors shown here come from a man between 50 and 59 years old who received an inactivated influenza vaccine.

The chain employs TRBV3-1 and TRBJ2-2; the match to TRBD2 covers 7 bases. The CDR3 has 15 residues. Germline loops: CDR1 LGHDT, CDR2 YNNKEL (reference sequence). Germline trimming cut 5 bases from V and 3 bases from J; bases unmatched to any gene: 6. CDR3 coding DNA: TGTGCCAGCAGCAACCGGGAGGTTGACACCGGGGAGCTGTTTTTT. It encodes CASSNREVDTGELFF.

The sample holds a few counts of this clonotype. V is TRBV12-3 or TRBV12-4 and J is TRBJ2-4; 7 bases align to TRBD2. V shed 6 bases, J shed 2 bases, and the junction held 10 bases outside the gene matches. CDR3 length equals 16 residues. CDR3 in DNA: TGTGCCAGCAGCCCCTTGGGGGGGACCCCCAAAAACATTCAGTACTTC. Its translation: CASSPLGGTPKNIQYF.

The chain links TRBV12-3 or TRBV12-4 to TRBJ2-1; D is possibly TRBD1 (6 bases). The CDR3 runs to 15 residues. V was trimmed by 1 base and J by 7 bases, leaving 14 bases between them. Here the CDR3 DNA reads TGTGCCAGCAGTTTAGTCACAGGGAGTCGGAATGAGCAGTTCTTC. It is translated as CASSLVTGSRNEQFF.

In this sample, this clonotype turned up many times. The chain couples TRBV10-2 to TRBJ2-7; TRBD2 matches 8 bases. Trimming cost V 4 bases and J 4 bases; bases outside gene matches: 9. CDR1 and CDR2 (germline): WSHSY, SAAADI. This CDR3 contains 15 residues. The CDR3 loop reads CASSAAGALGYEQYF. CDR3 DNA sequence: TGCGCCAGCAGTGCAGCGGGAGCCTTGGGTTACGAGCAGTACTTC.

This clonotype was detected a few times. The chain uses TRBV7-2 and TRBJ2-4, with TRBD1 as a possible D gene (6 bases). The CDR3 totals 14 residues. Germline V CDR1 and CDR2: SGHTA, FQGNSA. The V gene lost 6 bases and the J gene lost 7 bases, with 16 bases spanning the gap. The chain's CDR3 is CASSPGHSRNIQYF. The CDR3 region has the DNA TGTGCCAGCAGTCCGGGACATTCTCGGAACATTCAGTACTTC.

The chain combines TRBV7-2 with TRBJ2-2, with TRBD2 as a possible D gene (6 bases). This CDR3 region has 15 residues. CDR1 is SGHTA and CDR2 is FQGNSA in the germline V gene. Trimming took off 7 bases at V and 1 base at J, with 13 bases between the two ends. In DNA form, the CDR3 reads TGTGCCAGCAACCCGGGACTCCGGAACACCGGGGAGCTGTTTTTT. This codes for CASNPGLRNTGELFF.